The 27 T cell receptor beta chains listed next were all sequenced from one sample in a study of blood T cell repertoires in COVID-19. TCRdb keeps only in-frame clones here, not all; method: immunoSEQ multiplex PCR. Of about 130,000 clones in the sample, around nine tenths were seen once. The specimen was peripheral blood. These receptors all come from a man in his fifties or sixties with active COVID-19.

This clone was observed once. The rearrangement links TRBV27 to TRBJ2-3; the match to TRBD2 covers 13 bases. This CDR3 spans 16 amino acids. Germline V gives CDR1 MNHEY, CDR2 SMNVEV (reference sequence). J was trimmed by 5 bases and V by 5 bases; bases with no gene match: 7. CDR3 amino acids: CASSQGLAGAEDTQYF. In DNA form, the CDR3 reads TGTGCCAGCAGTCAAGGACTAGCGGGAGCTGAAGATACGCAGTATTTT.

The chain has TRBV10-3 and TRBJ2-7; no clear D gene. V lost 2 bases and J 3 bases, leaving 23 bases between the germline ends. This CDR3 is built from 18 residues. Germline V lookup: CDR1 ENHRY, CDR2 SYGVKD. The CDR3 coding sequence is TGTGCCATCAGTGAGGACTCGCAAGGATGGGTCTGTGGCTACGAGCAGTACGTC. As protein: CAISEDSQGWVCGYEQYV.

The chain employs TRBV27 and TRBJ2-2; 9 bases map to TRBD2. Germline CDR1 reads MNHEY; CDR2 reads SMNVEV (reference sequence). V gave up 4 bases and J gave up 3 bases; unmatched junction bases: 3. The CDR3 runs to 15 residues. The CDR3 reads CASSSTSGHTGELFF. The CDR3 DNA reads TGTGCCAGCAGTTCTACTAGCGGGCACACCGGGGAGCTGTTTTTT.

This rearrangement joins TRBV7-9 to TRBJ1-3; no firm D call. The CDR3 length is 15 residues. Trimming shortened V by 4 bases and J by 0 bases, and 10 bases separated the two germline ends. Per germline, CDR1 SEHNR and CDR2 FQNEAQ (reference sequence). The CDR3 loop reads CASSSNPVSGNTIYF. CDR3 DNA sequence: TGTGCCAGCAGCTCAAACCCAGTCTCTGGAAACACCATATATTTT.

The genes are TRBV19 and TRBJ2-1; D possibly corresponds to TRBD1 (6 bases). Between the trimmed V and J ends, which lost 6 bases and 2 bases, there was a span of 8 bases. Germline CDR1 and CDR2: LNHDA and SQIVND (reference sequence). The CDR3 covers 13 residues. CDR3 nucleotides: TGTGCCAGTAGGGACAGTCCCTACAATGAGCAGTTCTTC. It yields the protein CASRDSPYNEQFF.

This clone was recorded once. This chain joins TRBV7-2 and TRBJ1-2; TRBD1 agrees at 7 bases. CDR1 is SGHTA, CDR2 FQGNSA, per germline. This CDR3 is built from 14 residues. After removal of 0 bases from V and 5 bases from J, the junction contained 3 bases not matched to a gene. CDR3 residues: CASSLAKQGYGYTF. DNA of the CDR3: TGTGCCAGCAGCTTAGCGAAACAGGGGTATGGCTACACCTTC.

The chain couples TRBV5-4 to TRBJ2-5, with 9 positions matching TRBD2. V lost 0 bases to trimming and J lost 2 bases; unmatched junction nucleotides: 2. Germline CDR1 reads SGHNT; CDR2 reads YYREEE (reference sequence). The CDR3 extends over 15 amino acids. The CDR3 DNA reads as TGTGCCAGCAGCTTGGTTCTAGCGGGACAAGAGACCCAGTACTTC. It specifies CASSLVLAGQETQYF.

The chain has TRBV18 and TRBJ1-6; 9 nucleotides line up with TRBD1. The CDR3 has 15 residues. Germline CDR1 KGHSH, CDR2 LQKENI. V lost 3 bases to trimming and J lost 10 bases; unmatched junction nucleotides: 7. CDR3 DNA: TGTGCCAGCTCACCCCAGGGACAGGGAGGATCACCCCTCCACTTT. Translating gives CASSPQGQGGSPLHF.

The rearrangement uses TRBV5-1 and TRBJ2-7; D might be TRBD2 (7 bases). The ends were cut back, 4 bases at V and 8 bases at J, with 28 bases in the middle. The CDR3 covers 17 residues. Germline V gives CDR1 SGHRS, CDR2 YFSETQ. The CDR3 sequence: CASSPRGAGALPTKQYF. CDR3 coding DNA: TGCGCCAGCAGCCCCCGGGGGGCGGGGGCCCTTCCTACGAAGCAGTACTTC.

The chain joins TRBV7-2 to TRBJ1-1; 8 bases are a match to TRBD1. Germline V gene lookup returns CDR1 SGHTA and CDR2 FQGNSA. Trimming at V came to 8 bases and at J to 6 bases, leaving 11 bases not matched to a gene. This CDR3 spans 14 amino acids. CDR3 nucleotides: TGTGCCAGCTTTAGATCCGGGACAGGCCCTGAAGCTTTCTTT. Translating it yields CASFRSGTGPEAFF. Looking up the rest from reference TRBV7-2 and TRBJ1-1 gives the full variable domain: GAGVSQSPSNKVTEKGKDVELRCDPISGHTALYWYRQSLGQGLEFLIYFQGNSAPDKSGLPSDRFSAERTGGSVSTLTIQRTQQEDSAVYLCASFRSGTGPEAFFGQGTRLTVV.

This sequence joins TRBV10-3 and TRBJ2-3, with 7 bases that match TRBD2. Germline assignment: CDR1 ENHRY and CDR2 SYGVKD. With 10 bases clipped from V and 0 bases from J, the junction kept 7 bases outside the gene matches. This CDR3 has 14 residues. This CDR3 is CATGLGGSTDTQYF. CDR3 nucleotide sequence: TGTGCCACCGGACTAGGAGGGAGCACAGATACGCAGTATTTT.

The chain combines TRBV7-8 with TRBJ2-1, with D tentatively TRBD1 (6 bases). The CDR3 has 18 residues. Germline CDR1 is SGHVS and CDR2 is FQNEAQ. The V and J ends lost 2 bases and 0 bases respectively, with 17 bases between them. CDR3 sequence: CASSLIPTGSSSYNEQFF. As DNA, the CDR3 is TGTGCCAGCAGCTTAATCCCCACAGGGTCGAGCTCCTACAATGAGCAGTTCTTC.

V gene TRBV7-8 combines with J gene TRBJ2-3; no clear D gene. In germline, CDR1 is SGHVS, CDR2 FQNEAQ. V was clipped by 5 bases and J by 6 bases, with 9 bases between them. The CDR3 is 12 residues long. The CDR3 coding sequence is TGTGCCAGCAGCAAAGACGGGGATACGCAGTATTTT. Translating it yields CASSKDGDTQYF.

The chain combines TRBV1 with TRBJ2-7; the table assigns TRBD2, which was not confirmed against the DNA. TRBV1 corresponds to a pseudogene. The CDR3 is 18 residues long. The CDR3 coding sequence is TGCACCAGCAGCGCTCGCAGACTAGCGGGAGGGCGGTCCTACGAGCAGTACGTC. Its protein product is CTSSARRLAGGRSYEQYV.

The chain combines TRBV7-2 with TRBJ1-2, with no clear D. The germline V gene encodes CDR1 SGHTA and CDR2 FQGNSA. This CDR3 contains 15 residues. Trimming shortened V by 0 bases and J by 11 bases, and 19 bases separated the two germline ends. The CDR3 spells CASSLAQATRHTYTF. The CDR3 DNA reads as TGTGCCAGCAGCTTAGCGCAGGCCACTCGGCACACATACACCTTC.

The chain is built from TRBV5-4 and TRBJ1-2; 8 positions match TRBD1. The CDR3 runs to 16 residues. The junction had 8 bases not matched to a gene; V was cut back by 0 bases and J by 4 bases. Germline V gene lookup returns CDR1 SGHNT and CDR2 YYREEE (reference sequence). The CDR3 nucleotides are TGTGCCAGCAGCTTGGCCTCAAACAGGGGGACCTATGGCTACACCTTC. Residues: CASSLASNRGTYGYTF.

J is TRBJ1-5 and V is TRBV6-1; weak D call: TRBD1 (6 bases). V was pared by 2 bases and J by 4 bases, with 15 bases between. CDR1 is MNHNS and CDR2 is SASEGT in the germline V gene. The CDR3 is 16 amino acids. For the CDR3, the DNA is TGTGCCAGCAGTGAATGGACAGTAAAAACAAATCAGCCCCAGCATTTT. This gives the protein CASSEWTVKTNQPQHF.

This clone came up once. Other nucleotide sequences from this sample produce the same CDR3. The chain employs TRBV3-1 (or the pseudogene TRBV3-2) and TRBJ2-3; 14 bases align to TRBD2. V was clipped by 4 bases and J by 0 bases; unmatched bases: 6. This CDR3 is built from 18 residues. Germline CDR1 LGHDT, CDR2 YNNKEL (reference sequence). CDR3 amino acids: CASSPGLAGVASTDTQYF. CDR3 sequence (DNA): TGTGCCAGCAGCCCGGGACTAGCGGGGGTTGCTAGCACAGATACGCAGTATTTT.

The V gene is TRBV2, the J gene TRBJ2-5, with D hard to call. V lost 6 bases, J lost 0 bases, and 2 bases lay in between. In germline, CDR1 is SNHLY, CDR2 FYNNEI. This CDR3 has 11 amino acids. This chain's CDR3 is CASSYQETQYF. The CDR3 region has the DNA TGTGCCAGCAGCTACCAAGAGACCCAGTACTTC.

The chain carries TRBV21-1 and TRBJ2-7; the table names TRBD2, a call not compared with the DNA. TRBV21-1 is described as a pseudogene. The CDR3 is 14 residues long. The CDR3 DNA is TGTGCCAGCAGCCTCCCTCCCCGCTTCCTCGGGCAGTACGTC. Protein product: CASSLPPRFLGQYV.

The chain links TRBV28 to TRBJ2-5, with D possibly matching TRBD1 (5 bases). V was pared by 8 bases and J by 3 bases, with 13 bases between. The CDR3 consists of 13 residues. Germline lookup yields CDR1 MDHEN and CDR2 SYDVKM. CDR3 sequence: CASLPGRKETQYF. DNA for the CDR3: TGTGCCAGCCTCCCAGGGCGGAAAGAGACCCAGTACTTC.

The rearrangement joins TRBV19 to TRBJ2-2; 7 nucleotides agree with TRBD1. The germline gives CDR1 LNHDA, CDR2 SQIVND (reference sequence). This CDR3 spans 15 amino acids. V dropped 7 bases and J dropped 1; count of bases not matched to a gene: 6. In nucleotides, the CDR3 is TGTGCCAGTACGAGAGGGGGCAGGAACACCGGGGAGCTGTTTTTT. Protein product: CASTRGGRNTGELFF. Drawing the rest from reference TRBV19 and TRBJ2-2, the complete variable domain is DGGITQSPKYLFRKEGQNVTLSCEQNLNHDAMYWYRQDPGQGLRLIYYSQIVNDFQKGDIAEGYSVSREKKESFPLTVTSAQKNPTAFYLCASTRGGRNTGELFFGEGSRLTVL.

The V gene is TRBV23-1, the J gene TRBJ2-1; D might be TRBD1 (5 bases). TRBV23-1 is designated an ORF whose function remains uncertain. V lost 6 bases, J lost 0 bases, and 33 bases lay in between. The CDR3 loop spans 22 amino acids. The CDR3 DNA reads as TGCGCCAGCAGCCGCATTCGTATTGGACAAGCCCGCCTTAACGTCTCCTACAATGAGCAGTTCTTC. It translates to CASSRIRIGQARLNVSYNEQFF.

V gene TRBV18 combines with J gene TRBJ1-5, with TRBD1 as a possible D gene (6 bases). This CDR3 region has 13 residues. Looked up from germline, CDR1 is KGHSH and CDR2 is LQKENI. V dropped 3 bases and J dropped 4 bases, with 7 bases sitting between them. CDR3 nucleotides: TGTGCCAGCTCACCGGACAGAAATCAGCCCCAGCATTTT. Translating it yields CASSPDRNQPQHF.

The rearrangement uses TRBV3-1 (or the pseudogene TRBV3-2) and TRBJ1-6; no reliable D call. This CDR3 is 15 amino acids long. Germline loops: CDR1 LGHDT, CDR2 YNNKEL (reference sequence). Trimming cost V 2 bases and J 6 bases, with 11 bases left between them. In DNA form, the CDR3 reads TGTGCCAGCAGCCAATACAGTGTGATTAATTCACCCCTCCACTTT. Translated, it gives CASSQYSVINSPLHF.

The CDR3 DNA follows: TGTGCCAGCAGGAGGGCTCCTGGAGATACGCAGTATTTT. This encodes CASRRAPGDTQYF. The V call is TRBV6-5, the J call TRBJ2-3, with D possibly TRBD2 on 5 matching bases. The germline V gene encodes CDR1 MNHEY and CDR2 SVGAGI. V was pared by 6 bases and J by 5 bases, with 12 bases between. The CDR3 loop spans 13 amino acids.

Concerning this clone itself: The same CDR3 arises from other DNA sequences in this sample as well. The rearrangement uses TRBV3-1 (or the pseudogene TRBV3-2) and TRBJ2-3, with 11 nucleotides matching TRBD2. The CDR3 covers 16 residues. V was pared by 4 bases and J by 6 bases, with 9 bases of the junction left unmatched. CDR1 is LGHDT and CDR2 is YNNKEL in the germline V gene (reference sequence). DNA for the CDR3: TGTGCCAGCAGCCCCTTAGCGGGGGGGCCGACTGATACGCAGTATTTT. Amino acids: CASSPLAGGPTDTQYF.